The rows below give T cell receptor beta chains drawn from one sample of a study of blood T cell repertoires in COVID-19. TCRdb's table, derived via immunoSEQ multiplex PCR, lists solely in-frame clones and lacks some. The sample consists of over 90,000 clones, roughly 87% of them appearing once. Sequenced: peripheral blood. The receptor set was obtained from a human donor in a cohort sampled during active COVID-19. Both conserved end residues are part of each CDR3. The order of the fields is clone size, V gene, J gene, CDR3 protein. Rows give clone size only sometimes, using once, few, many, or a class for an expanded clone.

.	TRBV28	TRBJ1-2	CASSVAGTYGYTF
.	TRBV30	TRBJ2-3	CAWADAGLTDTQYF
.	TRBV9	TRBJ1-1	CASSVGTGTEAFF
.	TRBV28	TRBJ2-4	CASSLGGGAGNIQYF
.	TRBV5-4	TRBJ2-1	CASSSPGLASNEQFF
.	TRBV4-1	TRBJ1-1	CASSQEPQAGRTEAFF
.	TRBV5-1	TRBJ2-1	CASSLTGAGGQGSYNEQFF
.	TRBV27	TRBJ2-5	CASSSRQGSSETQYF
.	TRBV9	TRBJ2-1	CASSVGLAGGLEQFF
.	TRBV29-1	TRBJ2-3	CSVSELAGFTDTQYF
once	TRBV20-1	TRBJ2-1	CSARVGASEFF
.	TRBV27	TRBJ2-3	CASSSLGLATDTQYF
.	TRBV19	TRBJ2-1	CASSGGLSPEGEQFF
large	TRBV10-2	TRBJ2-7	CASYTTGGTYEQYF
.	TRBV7-8	TRBJ2-1	CASSRTSGNEQFF
once	TRBV7-9	TRBJ1-3	CASSFISIGEDFSGNTIYF
.	TRBV5-1	TRBJ2-1	CASSLSGGPYNEQFF
.	TRBV27	TRBJ1-1	CASSLVRGEAFF
once	TRBV28	TRBJ1-4	CASSSPGVSDEKLFF
.	TRBV9	TRBJ2-5	CASSPEAGGGETQYF
.	TRBV19	TRBJ1-5	CASSGTGGHQPQHF
.	TRBV7-8	TRBJ2-3	CASSIDRDRDADTQYF
.	TRBV2	TRBJ2-3	CASSPGLIPSTDTQYF
.	TRBV7-9	TRBJ2-3	CASSFGPSGSTDTQYF
.	TRBV7-3	TRBJ2-3	CASSDRGAPLSTDTQYF
.	TRBV27	TRBJ2-1	CASSGGRASGVNEQFF
few	TRBV28	TRBJ1-5	CASSGAGQPQHF
.	TRBV3-1/TRBV3-2	TRBJ1-3	CASSIRSSGNTIYF
.	TRBV6-5	TRBJ1-1	CASSLIRGTEAFF
.	TRBV10-1	TRBJ2-7	CASSERGLAGKYEQYF
.	TRBV18	TRBJ2-1	CASSAIRLAGYNEQFF
.	TRBV18	TRBJ2-7	CASFGTGTEQYF
.	TRBV2	TRBJ1-1	CASTGAYTEAFF
.	TRBV5-1	TRBJ2-3	CASSPWGVGASTDTQYF
.	TRBV30	TRBJ1-2	CAWSVIEPSNGYTF
.	TRBV15	TRBJ1-5	CATSRDPPGGGQPQHF
.	TRBV29-1	TRBJ1-4	CSVEEDRNEKLFF
few	TRBV29-1	TRBJ2-7	CSVGTSGYEQYF
.	TRBV29-1	TRBJ2-1	CSVATGLAYYNEQFF
.	TRBV27	TRBJ1-1	CASKTGGTEAFF
few	TRBV5-5	TRBJ2-1	CASSSAQGLASNEQFF
.	TRBV5-6	TRBJ1-5	CASSRGRQPQHF
.	TRBV6-1	TRBJ2-7	CASSEASGGSYEQYF
once	TRBV4-1	TRBJ1-2	CASSEDRVNGYTF
.	TRBV30	TRBJ1-6	CAWSRTLAQYNSPLHF
.	TRBV6-1	TRBJ1-5	CASSEGGGAWPQHF
.	TRBV19	TRBJ2-6	CASSIVRGSSGANVLTF
.	TRBV11-2	TRBJ1-5	CASSPTNSNQPQHF
.	TRBV11-2	TRBJ2-5	CASSPLDSAETQYF